This entry is about one T cell receptor beta chain. The target antigen is unknown. This sample is part of a study of B cell selection in AIRE deficiency. General study findings and limits: In TCRBV usage, CDR3 length and diversity, patient Tconv and Treg cells matched healthy donors. About 30.6% of healthy-shared Treg sequences were found among patient Tconv cells.

The sorted conventional CD4 T cells were gated as CD4+CD127+. The CDR3 is 15 amino acids. Trimming removed 0 bases at V and 0 bases at J, with 8 bases between. Germline values: CDR1 LGHNA, CDR2 YNFKEQ. In the study's own analysis: Pooled conventional T cells gave 95,000 to 120,000 patient and around 1.4x10^5 donor TCRbeta sequences. TCRdb's copy holds only in-frame clones and misses some; the assay was immunoSEQ multiplex PCR. The V and J calls and clone size come from that table; D and trimming were worked out from the DNA. The profile covers some 19,000 clones, with around 97% appearing a single time and around 0.33% taken by the ten largest.

The sequence was obtained from a human donor with AIRE deficiency. The rearrangement links TRBV4-2 to TRBJ1-1; no clear D gene. The sample taken for sequencing was conventional CD4+ T cells sorted from PBMCs. The CDR3: CASSQDGSLNTEAFF. In nucleotides, the CDR3 is TGTGCCAGCAGCCAAGATGGATCTTTGAACACTGAAGCTTTCTTT.